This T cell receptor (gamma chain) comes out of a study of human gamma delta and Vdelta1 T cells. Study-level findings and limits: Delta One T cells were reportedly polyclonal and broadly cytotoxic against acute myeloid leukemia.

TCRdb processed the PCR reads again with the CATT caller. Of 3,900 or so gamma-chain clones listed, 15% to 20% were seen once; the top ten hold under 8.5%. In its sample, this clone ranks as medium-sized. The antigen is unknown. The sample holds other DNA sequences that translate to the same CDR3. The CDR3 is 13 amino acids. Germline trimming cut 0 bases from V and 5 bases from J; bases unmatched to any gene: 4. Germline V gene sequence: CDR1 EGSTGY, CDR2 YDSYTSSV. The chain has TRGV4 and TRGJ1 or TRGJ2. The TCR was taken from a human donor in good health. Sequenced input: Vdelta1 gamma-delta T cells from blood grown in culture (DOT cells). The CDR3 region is CATWDGRHYKKLF. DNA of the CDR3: TGTGCCACCTGGGATGGGAGGCATTATAAGAAACTCTTT.